The T cell receptor beta chain described here comes from a study of T cell clusters in autoimmune cytopenias. Study results and caveats: TRB repertoire shifts in secondary cytopenia and chronic lymphocytic leukemia mostly reflected lymphoma, not autoimmunity. Primary autoimmune cytopenia patients seemingly lacked the physiological T cell clusters found in healthy donors. Comparing secondary cytopenia with chronic lymphocytic leukemia showed no cluster-lack signature, apparently masked by lymphoma repertoire.

TRB amplification used around 0.25 ug of peripheral blood genomic DNA. Germline CDR1 is PRHDT and CDR2 is FYEKMQ (reference sequence). The CDR3 covers 13 residues. Frequency places this clonotype as medium-sized. The antigen is not known. Multiplex touch-down PCR amplified TRB using TRB-A and TRB-B pools in one tube. After re-calling the multiplex PCR reads, TCRdb lists one entry per CDR3 protein, DNA absent. The sample data list 7,700 or so distinct CDR3 sequences. Sample: peripheral blood. The chain links TRBV13 to TRBJ1-6; TCRdb outputs TRBD1, but without DNA this stays unchecked. The clonotype was recovered from a human donor with an autoimmune cytopenia or autoimmune hepatitis (not recorded which). The CDR3 loop reads CASRPGWDSPLHF.